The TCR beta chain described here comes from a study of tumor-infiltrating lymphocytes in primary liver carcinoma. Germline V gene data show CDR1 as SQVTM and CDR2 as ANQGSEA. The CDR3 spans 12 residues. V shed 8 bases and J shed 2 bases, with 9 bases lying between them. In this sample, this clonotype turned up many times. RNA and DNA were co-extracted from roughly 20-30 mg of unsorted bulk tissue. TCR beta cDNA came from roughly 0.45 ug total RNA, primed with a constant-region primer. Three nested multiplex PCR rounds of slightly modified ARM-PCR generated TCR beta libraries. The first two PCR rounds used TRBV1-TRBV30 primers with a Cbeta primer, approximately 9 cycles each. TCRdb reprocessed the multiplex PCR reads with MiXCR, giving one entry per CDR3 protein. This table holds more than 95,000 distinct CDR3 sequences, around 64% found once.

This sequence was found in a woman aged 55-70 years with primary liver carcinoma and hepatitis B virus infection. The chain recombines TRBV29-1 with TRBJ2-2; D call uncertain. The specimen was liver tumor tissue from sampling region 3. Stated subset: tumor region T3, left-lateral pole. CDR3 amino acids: CSLQENTGELFF. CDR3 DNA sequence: TGCAGCCTTCAGGAAAACACCGGGGAGCTGTTTTTT.